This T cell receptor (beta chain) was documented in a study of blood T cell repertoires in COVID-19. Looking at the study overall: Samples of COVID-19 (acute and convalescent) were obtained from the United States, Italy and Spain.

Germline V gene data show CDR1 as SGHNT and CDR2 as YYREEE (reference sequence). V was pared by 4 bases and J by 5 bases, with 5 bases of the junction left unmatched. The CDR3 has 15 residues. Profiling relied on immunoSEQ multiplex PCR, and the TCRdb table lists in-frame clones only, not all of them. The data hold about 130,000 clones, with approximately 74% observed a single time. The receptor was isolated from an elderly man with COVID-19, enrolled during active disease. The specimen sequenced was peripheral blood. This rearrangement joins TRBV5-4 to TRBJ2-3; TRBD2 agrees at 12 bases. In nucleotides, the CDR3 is TGTGCCAGCAGCGATAAACTAGCGGGAGGAGATACGCAGTATTTT. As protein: CASSDKLAGGDTQYF.